This T cell receptor beta chain was sequenced in a study of PD-L1 blockade in urothelial cancer. The CDR3 covers 13 residues. V shed 10 bases, J shed 2 bases, and the junction held 7 bases outside the gene matches. Germline CDR1 is MNHNY and CDR2 is SVGAGI (reference sequence). Time point here: peripheral blood 6 weeks after treatment start. Pretreatment and on-treatment samples were taken, numbering 1 to 8 per patient. Using immunoSEQ multiplex PCR, the repertoire was profiled, and TCRdb retains in-frame clones only, with some absent. The table shows 120,000 or so clones, with more than 70% occurring only once.

This specimen consisted of PBMCs, obtained around atezolizumab (anti-PD-L1) treatment. The rearrangement joins TRBV6-6 to TRBJ1-1, with 7 bases lining up with TRBD1. This sequence was found in a man aged 45-65 years with urothelial cancer. DNA of the CDR3: TGTGCCATCACAGGGGATCCTAACACTGAAGCTTTCTTT. Protein product: CAITGDPNTEAFF.